This T cell receptor beta chain was found in a study of blood T cell repertoires in COVID-19. Background on the study: Specimens from acute and convalescent COVID-19 originated in the United States, Italy and Spain.

Authors' methods: Amplified reference gene primers provided the basis for estimating nucleated cell counts. The method was immunoSEQ multiplex PCR; TCRdb's version includes in-frame clones alone and lacks a portion of them. D and trimming come from the DNA, and the V and J calls and clone size come from that table. The data show roughly 280,000 clones, 80% to 90% seen once. The receptor was derived from a man between 60 and 75 years old with acute or convalescent COVID-19. The sequenced sample was peripheral blood.

Written as DNA, the CDR3 is TGCGCCAGCAGCTTGGGATCCGGGGACACAGATACGCAGTATTTT. Translating it yields CASSLGSGDTDTQYF. This chain links TRBV5-1 with TRBJ2-3; D perhaps matches TRBD2 (5 bases). The germline V and J ends were trimmed by 0 bases and 2 bases, with 10 bases remaining between them. The CDR3 covers 15 residues. The germline V gene encodes CDR1 SGHRS and CDR2 YFSETQ. Full variable domain (remainder filled in from reference TRBV5-1 and TRBJ2-3): KAGVTQTPRYLIKTRGQQVTLSCSPISGHRSVSWYQQTPGQGLQFLFEYFSETQRNKGNFPGRFSGRQFSNSRSEMNVSTLELGDSALYLCASSLGSGDTDTQYFGPGTRLTVL.